Listed below are T cell receptor beta chains from one sample, sequenced in a study of OX40 agonist ivuxolimab in advanced cancers. The table came from immunoSEQ multiplex PCR; TCRdb's copy has only in-frame clones and leaves some out. Of about 53,000 clones listed, roughly 80% are singletons. The input for sequencing was CD4+ or CD8+ T cells sorted from blood, taken in a trial of the OX40 agonist ivuxolimab. These receptors all come from an adult with an advanced solid tumor such as melanoma, head and neck, liver or kidney cancer. The CDR3 runs from the conserved cysteine through the conserved F or W. D genes are given only for firm matches. Clone size is stated in some rows and not others, as once, few, many or a class when expanded.

few	TRBD2	TRBV25-1	TRBJ2-4	CASSELAGGNIQYF	TGTGCCAGCAGTGAACTAGCGGGAGGAAACATTCAGTACTTC
.	TRBD2	TRBV4-1	TRBJ2-1	CASSQRLAGGHGAYNEQFF	TGCGCCAGCAGCCAGCGACTAGCGGGAGGCCATGGGGCCTACAATGAGCAGTTCTTC
.	.	TRBV28	TRBJ2-5	CASSLSGQGGTQYF	TGTGCCAGCAGTTTATCAGGCCAGGGGGGGACCCAGTACTTC
.	TRBD1	TRBV19	TRBJ2-4	CASSGQGGIQYF	TGCGCCAGTAGCGGACAGGGAGGCATTCAGTACTTC
.	TRBD2	TRBV4-2	TRBJ2-1	CASGPGGHNEQFF	TGTGCCAGCGGACCGGGAGGGCACAATGAGCAGTTCTTC
.	TRBD2	TRBV5-1	TRBJ2-1	CASSLGARTSGLNEQFF	TGCGCCAGCAGCTTGGGAGCTAGGACTAGCGGATTAAATGAGCAGTTCTTC
.	TRBD2	TRBV7-2	TRBJ2-1	CASSSEPSGLYNEQFF	TGTGCCAGCAGCTCCGAACCTAGCGGGTTATACAATGAGCAGTTCTTC
.	TRBD2	TRBV5-1	TRBJ2-7	CASSPRTSGVNSYEQYF	TGCGCCAGCAGCCCCCGGACTAGCGGTGTGAACTCCTACGAGCAGTACTTC
.	.	TRBV9	TRBJ1-1	CASSVHTNTEAFF	TGTGCCAGCAGCGTCCACACGAACACTGAAGCTTTCTTT
.	TRBD1	TRBV19	TRBJ1-3	CASSATGGPSSGNTIYF	TGTGCCAGTAGTGCCACAGGGGGCCCTAGCTCTGGAAACACCATATATTTT
.	TRBD2	TRBV28	TRBJ2-3	CAVQRLAGDSTDTQYF	TGTGCGGTCCAGAGACTAGCGGGGGACTCCACAGATACGCAGTATTTT
.	TRBD2	TRBV6-5	TRBJ2-7	CASSRTSGRYEQYF	TGTGCCAGCAGTCGGACTAGCGGGAGGTACGAGCAGTACTTC
.	TRBD1	TRBV7-8	TRBJ1-2	CAGSLAGQTNYGYTF	TGTGCCGGCAGCTTAGCGGGACAGACTAACTATGGCTACACCTTC
.	.	TRBV7-2	TRBJ1-1	CASSLSGANTEAFF	TGTGCCAGCAGCTTATCGGGGGCGAACACTGAAGCTTTCTTT
.	.	TRBV28	TRBJ2-1	CASSLSGRDRHEQFF	TGTGCCAGCAGTTTATCTGGACGGGATAGACATGAGCAGTTCTTC
.	.	TRBV7-2	TRBJ1-5	CASSLIVNSNQPQHF	TGTGCCAGCAGCTTAATTGTGAATAGCAATCAGCCCCAGCATTTT
.	.	TRBV12-5	TRBJ2-2	CASGLVLMGDQNTGELFF	TGTGCTAGTGGTTTGGTGTTGATGGGGGACCAAAACACCGGGGAGCTGTTTTTT
.	.	TRBV30	TRBJ1-6	CAWSDPRQASSSPLHF	TGTGCCTGGAGTGACCCCCGACAGGCAAGTTCTTCACCCCTCCACTTT
.	.	TRBV7-9	TRBJ2-5	CASSSRSYQETQYF	TGTGCCAGCAGTTCCAGATCTTACCAAGAGACCCAGTACTTC
.	.	TRBV5-1	TRBJ1-4	CASSFQGRLTNEKLFF	TGCGCCAGCAGCTTTCAGGGGCGACTAACTAATGAAAAACTGTTTTTT
.	TRBD1	TRBV12-5	TRBJ1-1	CASGLQGGFTEAFF	TGTGCTAGTGGTTTACAGGGGGGCTTTACTGAAGCTTTCTTT
.	.	TRBV5-4	TRBJ2-7	CASSPPAGGSSYEQYF	TGTGCCAGCAGCCCGCCCGCAGGAGGGAGCTCCTACGAGCAGTACTTC
.	TRBD2	TRBV2	TRBJ2-5	CASAGTSGYQETQYF	TGTGCCAGTGCTGGGACTAGCGGATACCAAGAGACCCAGTACTTC
.	.	TRBV15	TRBJ1-2	CATSSRTGSGYTF	TGTGCCACCAGCAGCCGAACAGGGAGTGGCTACACCTTC
few	.	TRBV7-2	TRBJ1-2	CASSPRDGLGYTF	TGTGCCAGCAGCCCTAGGGACGGGCTTGGCTACACCTTC
few	TRBD1	TRBV12-5	TRBJ1-5	CASGPDRATRGPQHF	TGTGCTAGTGGTCCTGACAGGGCAACCCGGGGGCCCCAGCATTTT
.	TRBD2	TRBV5-4	TRBJ2-7	CASSFPGLAYEQYF	TGTGCCAGCAGCTTTCCGGGACTAGCCTACGAGCAGTACTTC
.	TRBD2	TRBV5-6	TRBJ2-7	CASSPGGGSYEQYF	TGTGCCAGCAGCCCCGGCGGGGGGTCCTACGAGCAGTACTTC
.	.	TRBV5-1	TRBJ2-1	CASSSILANEQFF	TGCGCCAGCAGCTCAATCCTAGCGAATGAGCAGTTCTTC
once	TRBD2	TRBV10-3	TRBJ2-1	CAIKGTSGNFEQFF	TGTGCCATCAAAGGGACTAGCGGGAATTTTGAGCAGTTCTTC
.	.	TRBV5-1	TRBJ1-4	CASSSTGKWDNEKLFF	TGCGCCAGCAGCTCAACAGGGAAGTGGGATAATGAAAAACTGTTTTTT
.	.	TRBV7-7	TRBJ2-7	CASSQDSSTKQYF	TGTGCCAGCAGCCAGGACAGTTCTACGAAGCAGTACTTC
.	.	TRBV4-3	TRBJ2-1	CASSQDPGIHNEQFF	TGCGCCAGCAGCCAAGACCCAGGGATCCACAATGAGCAGTTCTTC
.	TRBD2	TRBV11-2	TRBJ2-1	CASSLTKTGGGRAHNEQFF	TGTGCCAGCAGCTTAACCAAGACAGGTGGCGGGAGGGCCCACAATGAGCAGTTCTTC
.	.	TRBV6-1	TRBJ2-1	CASSEWRQAPYNEQFF	TGTGCCAGCAGTGAATGGAGACAGGCCCCCTACAATGAGCAGTTCTTC
.	.	TRBV6-5	TRBJ2-5	CASSREVARETQYF	TGTGCCAGCTCGAGGGAGGTTGCGAGAGAGACCCAGTACTTC
.	.	TRBV14	TRBJ1-2	CASSQLQGAQGYTF	TGTGCCAGCAGCCAATTACAGGGAGCTCAAGGCTACACCTTC
few	.	TRBV6-1	TRBJ1-4	CASSELGRSVGNEKLFF	TGTGCCAGCAGTGAATTGGGCAGGTCTGTAGGTAATGAAAAACTGTTTTTT
.	.	TRBV11-1	TRBJ1-1	CASIRTAGLLNTEAFF	TGTGCCAGCATTCGGACGGCGGGGCTCCTGAACACTGAAGCTTTCTTT
.	TRBD2	TRBV29-1	TRBJ2-1	CSVAVGGLAGGRSEQFF	TGCAGCGTTGCCGTCGGGGGACTAGCGGGAGGGCGTAGTGAGCAGTTCTTC
.	.	TRBV15	TRBJ1-2	CATSRDVADNYGYTF	TGTGCCACCAGCAGAGATGTGGCGGATAACTATGGCTACACCTTC
.	.	TRBV7-2	TRBJ1-1	CASSLSYEAFF	TGTGCCAGCAGCTTATCTTATGAGGCTTTCTTT
.	TRBD2	TRBV14	TRBJ2-1	CASRPAGAGVRNEQFF	TGTGCCAGCCGACCAGCGGGAGCGGGAGTTCGCAATGAGCAGTTCTTC
.	.	TRBV7-2	TRBJ2-1	CASSLGLHSYNEQFF	TGTGCCAGCAGCTTAGGTCTACACTCCTACAATGAGCAGTTCTTC
.	.	TRBV11-2	TRBJ2-5	CASSPLAQETQYF	TGTGCCAGCAGCCCTTTAGCCCAAGAGACCCAGTACTTC
.	TRBD2	TRBV5-1	TRBJ2-1	CASSLVLAGGSPQFF	TGCGCCAGCAGCTTGGTTCTAGCGGGGGGGTCACCTCAGTTCTTC
.	TRBD2	TRBV6-4	TRBJ2-3	CASSQGLGSTDTQYF	TGTGCCAGCAGTCAGGGACTAGGGAGCACAGATACGCAGTATTTT
.	TRBD1	TRBV6-5	TRBJ2-5	CASRTGKETQYF	TGTGCCAGCCGGACAGGGAAAGAGACCCAGTACTTC
.	.	TRBV28	TRBJ2-1	CASRSVRGRYNEQFF	TGTGCCAGCAGAAGCGTGCGGGGAAGGTACAATGAGCAGTTCTTC
.	.	TRBV5-6	TRBJ2-5	CASSLSEEETQYF	TGTGCCAGCAGCTTGTCTGAAGAAGAGACCCAGTACTTC
.	.	TRBV7-9	TRBJ2-7	CASSLPRGPYDYEQYF	TGTGCCAGCAGCTTACCCAGGGGCCCCTATGACTACGAGCAGTACTTC
once	TRBD2	TRBV4-3	TRBJ2-3	CASSQARTSGSRVDTQYF	TGCGCCAGCAGCCAAGCCCGGACTAGCGGGAGCCGAGTAGATACGCAGTATTTT